This TCR beta chain is from a study of Ad26.COV2.S vaccination and SARS-CoV-2 variants. Whole-study findings and limits: Spike-specific CD8+ and CD4+ T cell responses reportedly showed substantial breadth after vaccination. For non-spike TCRs, breadth in vaccine recipients resembled that in placebo recipients. TCR breadth and depth analyses may have underestimated total T cell responses.

Germline V gives CDR1 DFQATT, CDR2 SNEGSKA (reference sequence). The CDR3 is made up of 11 amino acids. V dropped 3 bases and J dropped 5 bases, with 5 bases sitting between them. This table comes from immunoSEQ multiplex PCR, and its TCRdb copy is limited to in-frame clones, with some not included. The sample has 300,000 to 400,000 clones; 85% are singletons. The sample's treatment: approximately 18 received Ad26.COV2.S at low or high dose, single or two shots; roughly five received placebo; per-sample allocation not given. Repertoires come from day 63 after the first vaccine or placebo injection. This clone occurred once. The antigen is not known.

The source of this sequence is a person between 18 and 60 years old who received the Ad26.COV2.S COVID-19 vaccine or a placebo. This specimen was peripheral blood, taken in a trial of Ad26.COV2.S vaccine versus placebo. J is TRBJ2-1 and V is TRBV20-1; D gene uncertain. CDR3 region: CSASNNNEQFF. CDR3 in DNA: TGCAGTGCTAGTAATAACAATGAGCAGTTCTTC.